This passage covers 16 T cell receptor beta chains from one sample sequenced in a study of T cells in Graves' hyperthyroidism and ophthalmopathy. The investigators amplified TCR beta CDR3 regions from RNA transcripts. When the TCR CDR3 underwent first-round RT-PCR, the HTBI primer set was used. TCRdb re-derived calls from the multiplex PCR reads in MiXCR, one entry per CDR3 protein. This sample has approximately 400,000 distinct CDR3 sequences, with under 15% found just once. The sample taken for sequencing was blood. The receptor set was obtained from a woman aged 25-40 years with Graves' hyperthyroidism.

With respect to this clonotype: This may stem from a read error, because a much larger clone lies one nucleotide away. Lacking the conserved final phenylalanine or tryptophan, this CDR3 likely reflects a read error. This chain connects TRBV20-1 to TRBJ2-5; D is unresolved. Trimming shortened V by 3 bases and J by 0 bases, and 8 bases separated the two germline ends. The germline V gene has CDR1 DFQATT and CDR2 SNEGSKA (reference sequence). This CDR3 is built from 13 residues. In DNA, the CDR3 is TGCAGTGCTAGCCGGACCGACCAAGAGACCCAGTACCTC. It encodes CSASRTDQETQYL.

In this sample, this clonotype turned up a few times. The chain couples TRBV28 to TRBJ1-6, with D maybe TRBD1 (5 bases). The CDR3 contains 15 residues. The V gene lost 7 bases and the J gene lost 6 bases, with 16 bases spanning the gap. Germline CDR1 reads MDHEN; CDR2 reads SYDVKM. Written as DNA, the CDR3 is TGTGCCAGCACCACACAAGACAGAGTTAATTCACCCCTCCACTTT. It is translated as CASTTQDRVNSPLHF.

Many counts were recorded for this clonotype. The chain uses TRBV12-3 or TRBV12-4 and TRBJ1-2; D perhaps matches TRBD1 (5 bases). V lost 3 bases to trimming and J lost 8 bases, with 13 bases between them. This CDR3 has 13 residues. CDR3 protein: CASSFEGTGGYTF. For the CDR3, the DNA is TGTGCCAGCAGTTTTGAGGGGACGGGGGGCTACACCTTC.

The V call is TRBV12-3 or TRBV12-4, the J call TRBJ1-5; D unresolved. The CDR3 length is 16 residues. V lost 6 bases and J lost 2, with 17 bases in between. CDR3 amino acids: CASSAGILGGNQPQHF. The DNA for the CDR3 is TGTGCCAGCAGCGCCGGGATCCTGGGCGGCAATCAGCCCCAGCATTTT.

Notes on this clonotype: Given a much more abundant clone one base away, this may be a read error. The rearrangement joins TRBV20-1 to TRBJ2-7; maybe TRBD1 (5 bases). Matching the DNA end better, TRBJ2-1 makes the J call doubtful. Per germline, CDR1 DFQATT and CDR2 SNEGSKA (reference sequence). CDR3 length equals 13 residues. The CDR3 here is CSARGQISYEQFF. For the CDR3, the DNA is TGCAGTGCTAGAGGACAGATCTCCTACGAGCAGTTCTTC.

This rearrangement joins TRBV6-1 to TRBJ2-1, with D hard to call. V was pared by 4 bases and J by 2 bases, with 9 bases between. This CDR3 region has 14 residues. Germline V gene lookup returns CDR1 MNHNS and CDR2 SASEGT. This CDR3 is CASSVGVPYNEQFF. CDR3 nucleotides: TGTGCCAGCAGTGTAGGAGTTCCCTACAATGAGCAGTTCTTC.

The sample holds many counts of this clonotype. The rearrangement uses TRBV27 and TRBJ2-7; 7 bases agree with TRBD2. V lost 6 bases and J lost 0; bases outside the gene matches: 11. This CDR3 has 16 residues. Germline lookup yields CDR1 MNHEY and CDR2 SMNVEV (reference sequence). This chain's CDR3 is CASSITSGTTSYEQYF. The CDR3 nucleotides are TGTGCCAGCAGCATCACCTCCGGGACTACCTCCTACGAGCAGTACTTC.

On this clonotype itself: A clone one base away is much larger, so this may be a read error. The chain combines TRBV7-2 with TRBJ2-1, with a weak D call TRBD2 (6 bases). Per germline, CDR1 SGHTA and CDR2 FQGNSA. Trimming left V 2 bases short and J 0 bases short, with 14 bases between. The CDR3 extends over 17 amino acids. The CDR3 DNA reads TGTGCCAGCAGCTTATGTAGCGGCTACAGCTCCTACAATGAGCAGTTCTTC. As protein: CASSLCSGYSSYNEQFF.

This clonotype was counted between two and nine times. The V and J genes are TRBV11-3 and TRBJ2-1; tentative D call: TRBD1 (6 bases). The germline CDR1 and CDR2 sequences are SGHNT and YENEEA. The V end was cut by 5 bases, the J end by 9 bases, with 14 bases between. CDR3 length: 13 amino acids. The CDR3 bases are TGTGCCAGCAGCCCCCAGGGGAGCAGTGAGCAGTTCTTC. Protein sequence: CASSPQGSSEQFF.

Ten or more counts support this clonotype. The V and J genes are TRBV5-1 and TRBJ2-3; 8 nucleotides agree with TRBD2. After removal of 3 bases from V and 2 bases from J, the junction contained 8 bases not matched to a gene. Germline CDR1 is SGHRS and CDR2 is YFSETQ. This CDR3 has 16 amino acids. Written as DNA, the CDR3 is TGCGCCAGCAGCTCCCAGGCAGCGGGAGCCACAGATACGCAGTATTTT. It specifies CASSSQAAGATDTQYF.

In this sample, this clonotype turned up a few times. The rearrangement joins TRBV6-1 to TRBJ1-1, with a possible D match to TRBD1 (6 bases). The CDR3 is 13 residues long. The V end was cut by 6 bases, the J end by 5 bases, with 13 bases between. The V gene's germline CDR1 is MNHNS and CDR2 SASEGT. CDR3 nucleotide sequence: TGTGCCAGCAGCAGGGGCCCTGGGACTGAAGCTTTCTTT. This translates into CASSRGPGTEAFF.

The gene calls are TRBV19 and TRBJ1-5, with a possible D match to TRBD1 (6 bases). The CDR3 loop spans 14 amino acids. Germline-derived CDR1 and CDR2 are LNHDA and SQIVND (reference sequence). V lost 4 bases, J lost 4 bases, and 11 bases lay in between. The CDR3 protein is CASSTQGRNQPQHF. CDR3 DNA sequence: TGTGCCAGTAGTACACAGGGAAGGAATCAGCCCCAGCATTTT.

This clonotype showed up just a few times. V is TRBV29-1 and J is TRBJ1-1, with 8 bases identical to TRBD1. The CDR3 contains 16 residues. Unmatched junction bases numbered 13, after V lost 2 bases and J lost 5 bases. The germline CDR1 and CDR2 sequences are SQVTM and ANQGSEA. CDR3 bases: TGCAGCGTTGAACGAGGCAGGGGGCGAATTAAGACTGAAGCTTTCTTT. The encoded protein is CSVERGRGRIKTEAFF. The full variable domain, in which reference TRBV29-1 and TRBJ1-1 provide the parts outside the CDR3, is SAVISQKPSRDICQRGTSLTIQCQVDSQVTMMFWYRQQPGQSLTLIATANQGSEATYESGFVIDKFPISRPNLTFSTLTVSNMSPEDSSIYLCSVERGRGRIKTEAFFGQGTRLTVV.

Remarks on this clonotype: A single base separates this from a much larger clone, so it may be a read error. The J gene is TRBJ2-1, the V gene TRBV7-2; possible D gene TRBD2, 5 bases. The length of the CDR3 is 15 residues. The V end lost 6 bases, the J end lost 7 bases, and 19 bases lay between the germline ends. Germline lookup yields CDR1 SGHTA and CDR2 FQGNSA. The CDR3 protein is CASSRGLRLSNEQFF. Written as DNA, the CDR3 is TGTGCCAGCAGTAGAGGGCTGCGGCTTAGTAATGAGCAGTTCTTC.

J is TRBJ2-7 and V is TRBV4-1; 7 bases map to TRBD1. The CDR3 covers 15 residues. CDR1 MGHRA and CDR2 YSYEKL come from the germline V gene. Losses at the gene ends were 0 bases for V and 0 bases for J; bases not matched to a gene: 2. CDR3 sequence reads: CASSQEGQSSYEQYF. The CDR3 DNA is TGCGCCAGCAGCCAAGAGGGACAGAGCTCCTACGAGCAGTACTTC.

The rearrangement joins TRBV5-6 to TRBJ2-1, with D unresolved. Germline CDR1 SGHDT, CDR2 YYEEEE. V was pared by 5 bases and J by 6 bases, with 12 bases between. CDR3 length: 13 residues. CDR3 protein: CASSWARPNEQFF. CDR3 sequence (DNA): TGTGCCAGCAGTTGGGCACGGCCCAATGAGCAGTTCTTC.